The clone carrying this TCR beta chain showed up just a few times. The data were taken from a study of blood T cells in healthy people across ages. Alongside a J-beta primer mix, a sample-barcoded 5' primer served in a second PCR lasting about 7 to 12 cycles. MiXCR, run by TCRdb on the 5' RACE reads, gives a single entry per CDR3 protein. Among 1 million or so distinct CDR3 sequences listed, approximately 25% were seen once. These same data were also listed under a study on T cells of mothers and their children. That report adds: Three healthy Caucasian mothers served as donors, and their six children did as well.

The sequence was collected from a girl aged 2-10 years in good health. The sequenced sample was blood.

The CDR3 DNA is TGTGCCAGCAGCGACACTAGAGCCGGTGGCTACACCTTC. It is translated as CASSDTRAGGYTF. The chain combines TRBV28 with TRBJ1-2; no reliable D call. Germline CDR1 MDHEN, CDR2 SYDVKM. Trimming stripped 6 bases from V and 7 bases from J, with 15 bases between. The CDR3 extends over 13 amino acids.